This is a list of T cell receptor beta chains from one sample in a study of blood T cell repertoires in COVID-19. Sequencing was performed with immunoSEQ multiplex PCR; in TCRdb, only in-frame clones are kept and a portion is missing. This sample carries some 350,000 clones, 88% of them seen once, and the ten largest clones take 5%. Sequencing was done on a sample of PBMCs or T cells enriched from blood (not recorded which). All receptors derive from a man aged 25 to 40 who had recovered from COVID-19. CDR3s include the opening cysteine and the closing phenylalanine or tryptophan. A D gene is named only where the DNA matches it firmly. The listing skips clone size in some rows; elsewhere it reads once, few, many or a size class.

V gene	J gene	clone size	D gene	CDR3 DNA	CDR3 protein
TRBV18	TRBJ2-7	NA	TRBD1	TGTGCCAGCTCCCATAGACAGGGCTACGAGCAGTACTTC	CASSHRQGYEQYF
TRBV24-1	TRBJ2-2	NA	NA	TGTGCCACCAGTGATCCCCTGGCTTACACCGGGGAGCTGTTTTTT	CATSDPLAYTGELFF
TRBV19	TRBJ2-2	NA	TRBD1	TGTGCCAGTAGTACTGAGTTTGGTAGGGGGCAAACCGGGGAGCTGTTTTTT	CASSTEFGRGQTGELFF
TRBV9	TRBJ2-7	once	NA	TGTGCCAGCAGCGAAGCCGGGACTGGGACCTACGAGCAGTACTTC	CASSEAGTGTYEQYF
TRBV27	TRBJ2-1	NA	NA	TGTGCCAGCAGTTTAGCCAGTTACAATGAGCAGTTCTTC	CASSLASYNEQFF
TRBV19	TRBJ1-5	NA	NA	TGTGCCAGTAGTATCCGGCAGGGTCACCAGCCCCAGCATTTT	CASSIRQGHQPQHF
TRBV19	TRBJ2-1	once	TRBD1	TGTGCCAGTAGTACCCGGACAGGTAGCTCCTACAATGAGCAGTTCTTC	CASSTRTGSSYNEQFF
TRBV5-6	TRBJ2-4	NA	TRBD1	TGTGCCAGCAGCTTGGTGGGACAGGGGGCCAAAAACATTCAGTACTTC	CASSLVGQGAKNIQYF
TRBV3-1/TRBV3-2	TRBJ1-5	NA	NA	TGTGCCAGCAGCCAAGTTTCCAGGGGTAGTAATCAGCCCCAGCATTTT	CASSQVSRGSNQPQHF
TRBV7-2	TRBJ1-1	NA	NA	TGTGCCAGCAGCCCCTCAGGGGCGCTGAACACTGAAGCTTTCTTT	CASSPSGALNTEAFF
TRBV6-5	TRBJ2-3	NA	NA	TGTGCCAGCAGCCTAGGGGCCCGCACAGATACGCAGTATTTT	CASSLGARTDTQYF
TRBV6-6	TRBJ2-7	few	TRBD1	TGTGCCAGCAGTCGAGCCCCGGGACAGGGGTCCCACGAGCAGTACTTC	CASSRAPGQGSHEQYF
TRBV5-1	TRBJ1-3	once	NA	TGCGCCAGCAGCTCCGGGACTGGAAACACCATATATTTT	CASSSGTGNTIYF
TRBV2	TRBJ1-6	NA	NA	TGTGCCAGCAGTGTCTCGGGGTTTGGGGATTCACCCCTCCACTTT	CASSVSGFGDSPLHF
TRBV28	TRBJ2-3	NA	TRBD2	TGTGCCAGCAGAATTGGGGGGGGCACAGATACGCAGTATTTT	CASRIGGGTDTQYF
TRBV15	TRBJ1-1	NA	NA	TGTGCCACCAGCAGAGAGGGATGGGGGGTTGCAGAAGCTTTCTTT	CATSREGWGVAEAFF
TRBV9	TRBJ2-7	NA	NA	TGTGCCAGCAGCACCGGACAGAGCTCCTACGAGCAGTACTTC	CASSTGQSSYEQYF
TRBV10-2	TRBJ1-6	few	TRBD1	TGCGCCAGCAGTGTTGGATCGACAGGGTCACCCCTCCACTTT	CASSVGSTGSPLHF
TRBV5-1	TRBJ2-5	once	TRBD2	TGCGCCAGCAGCTTTGGACCGGGGGGTGGAGAGACCCAGTACTTC	CASSFGPGGGETQYF
TRBV5-1	TRBJ2-3	NA	NA	TGCGCCAGCAGCTTGGCCCCCGACATCTCTAGCACAGATACGCAGTATTTT	CASSLAPDISSTDTQYF
TRBV7-6	TRBJ1-1	once	NA	TGTGCCAGCAGCTTAGAAGGAGGGTTCTCCAACACTGAAGCTTTCTTT	CASSLEGGFSNTEAFF
TRBV5-6	TRBJ1-2	NA	NA	TGTGCCAGCAGCTTGAGGGGAGGCTACACCTTC	CASSLRGGYTF
TRBV24-1	TRBJ2-5	NA	TRBD2	TGTGCCACCAGTGACGACGCCGGGACTAGCGGGGTACCCCAGTACTTC	CATSDDAGTSGVPQYF
TRBV10-3	TRBJ2-3	once	NA	TGTGCCATCAGGAAGACTGAGGGCACAGATACGCAGTATTTT	CAIRKTEGTDTQYF
TRBV30	TRBJ1-3	NA	NA	TGTGCCTGGAGTGTACAGGCCAGGGTCCGCTCTGGAAACACCATATATTTT	CAWSVQARVRSGNTIYF
TRBV28	TRBJ2-3	NA	NA	TGTGCCAGCAGTCTACGAGCAGGGCCAACAGATACGCAGTATTTT	CASSLRAGPTDTQYF
TRBV25-1	TRBJ2-1	NA	TRBD1	TGTGCCAGCAGTGATCCCGGGACAGGGCTTTACAATGAGCAGTTCTTC	CASSDPGTGLYNEQFF
TRBV19	TRBJ1-6	NA	NA	TGTGCCAGTAGTAGCTACAGTAGTCTAGGAGGGTCACCCCTCCACTTT	CASSSYSSLGGSPLHF
TRBV7-8	TRBJ2-7	NA	NA	TGTGCCAGCAGGGGCACCTACGAGCAGTACTTC	CASRGTYEQYF
TRBV5-1	TRBJ2-1	NA	TRBD2	TGCGCCAGCAGCTTGCTAGCGGGGTTTAATGAGCAGTTCTTC	CASSLLAGFNEQFF
TRBV7-7	TRBJ2-1	NA	NA	TGTGCCAGCAGCCCCCCCCTAGGGGAGGGGGACAATGAGCAGTTCTTC	CASSPPLGEGDNEQFF
TRBV15	TRBJ1-3	NA	NA	TGTGCCACCAGCAGAGAGGGCCTGCTCTCTGGAAACACCATATATTTT	CATSREGLLSGNTIYF
TRBV19	TRBJ2-3	NA	NA	TGTGCCAGTAGTCGCGGGTTTTTGGCAGGAGATACGCAGTATTTT	CASSRGFLAGDTQYF
TRBV7-9	TRBJ1-2	NA	TRBD1	TGTGCCAGCAGCTCAAGGACAGGGCCATATGGCTACACCTTC	CASSSRTGPYGYTF
TRBV6-5	TRBJ1-5	NA	TRBD1	TGTGCCAGCAGTTACTCGAGCAGGGGGCTTCAGCCCCAGCATTTT	CASSYSSRGLQPQHF
TRBV11-3	TRBJ2-5	NA	TRBD2	TGTGCCAGCAGCTCAAGATGGGGGGGACAAGAGACCCAGTACTTC	CASSSRWGGQETQYF
TRBV29-1	TRBJ1-2	NA	NA	TGCAGCGTTGCATCCAACTATGGCTACACCTTC	CSVASNYGYTF
TRBV1	TRBJ2-4	few	NA	TGCACCAGCAGCCAAGAGGGGACTAGCGGAGCCAAAAACATTCAGTACTTC	CTSSQEGTSGAKNIQYF
TRBV6-5	TRBJ1-2	NA	NA	TGTGCCAGCATGACCTCGGCGGCGCCCTATGGCTACACCTTC	CASMTSAAPYGYTF
TRBV11-2	TRBJ2-1	few	NA	TGTGCCAGCAGGAGTGTTCCCCTCGGGGGTAATGAGCAGTTCTTC	CASRSVPLGGNEQFF
TRBV19	TRBJ2-7	NA	TRBD1	TGTGCCAGTAGTATCCAGGGGGCCGCCTACGAGCAGTACTTC	CASSIQGAAYEQYF
TRBV30	TRBJ1-1	NA	NA	TGTGCCTCTCAGAGGGGAGGGAACACTGAAGCTTTCTTT	CASQRGGNTEAFF
TRBV9	TRBJ2-7	NA	NA	TGTGCCAGCAGCGGGGGCCACAGGGACAACGAGCAGTACTTC	CASSGGHRDNEQYF
TRBV7-9	TRBJ2-4	NA	TRBD2	TGTGCCAGCAGCTCCTCGACTAGCGGGGGGCCCGGAAACATTCAGTACTTC	CASSSSTSGGPGNIQYF
TRBV19	TRBJ1-3	NA	NA	TGTGCCAGTAGTATCGGGGAAACTGGAAACACCATATATTTT	CASSIGETGNTIYF
TRBV10-3	TRBJ2-3	NA	NA	TGTGCCATCGCCAGCGGCACAGATACGCAGTATTTT	CAIASGTDTQYF
TRBV28	TRBJ2-7	NA	NA	TGTGCCAGCATTCGGCGACAGGCGACTTCCATTTTCTCCTACGAGCAGTACTTC	CASIRRQATSIFSYEQYF
TRBV7-2	TRBJ1-2	NA	NA	TGTGCCAGCAAGACAGCGACTAACTATGGCTACACCTTC	CASKTATNYGYTF
TRBV5-1	TRBJ2-1	once	NA	TGCGCCAGCAGCCCTGGCTGGCAGGCACATGGTGAGCAGTTCTTC	CASSPGWQAHGEQFF
TRBV11-2	TRBJ2-3	NA	NA	TGTGCCAGCAGCTCCCCAGGCAAGTGGGATACGCAGTATTTT	CASSSPGKWDTQYF
TRBV11-2	TRBJ2-2	NA	TRBD2	TGTGCCAGCAGCCCCGGCTGGCGGGGGGGCACCGGGGAGCTGTTTTTT	CASSPGWRGGTGELFF
TRBV7-3	TRBJ1-2	NA	TRBD1	TGTGCCAGCAGCCCCGGACAGGGCTATGGCTACACCTTC	CASSPGQGYGYTF
TRBV2	TRBJ2-2	NA	TRBD1	TGTGCCAGCAGTGTTGGGACAGTATACACCGGGGAGCTGTTTTTT	CASSVGTVYTGELFF
TRBV13	TRBJ1-6	NA	NA	TGTGCCAGCAGCTTAGATAGGGGTTCTTCACCCCTCCACTTT	CASSLDRGSSPLHF
TRBV29-1	TRBJ2-7	NA	NA	TGCAGCGTTGAATCCAGGGGTGACGGATACTACGAGCAGTACTTC	CSVESRGDGYYEQYF
TRBV24-1	TRBJ2-5	NA	TRBD1	TGTGCCACCAGTGACCCAGGGACAGGGTTTACCCAGTACTTC	CATSDPGTGFTQYF
TRBV2	TRBJ2-3	NA	TRBD2	TGTGCCAGCAGTGTACTAGCGGGGGGGCTTGTAGATACGCAGTATTTT	CASSVLAGGLVDTQYF
TRBV13	TRBJ2-7	NA	TRBD1	TGTGCCAGCAGCTGGTACACAGGGGTGACCTACGAGCAGTACTTC	CASSWYTGVTYEQYF
TRBV11-3	TRBJ1-1	NA	NA	TGTGCCAGCAGCTCGGGATCGGGGGAAGCTTTCTTT	CASSSGSGEAFF